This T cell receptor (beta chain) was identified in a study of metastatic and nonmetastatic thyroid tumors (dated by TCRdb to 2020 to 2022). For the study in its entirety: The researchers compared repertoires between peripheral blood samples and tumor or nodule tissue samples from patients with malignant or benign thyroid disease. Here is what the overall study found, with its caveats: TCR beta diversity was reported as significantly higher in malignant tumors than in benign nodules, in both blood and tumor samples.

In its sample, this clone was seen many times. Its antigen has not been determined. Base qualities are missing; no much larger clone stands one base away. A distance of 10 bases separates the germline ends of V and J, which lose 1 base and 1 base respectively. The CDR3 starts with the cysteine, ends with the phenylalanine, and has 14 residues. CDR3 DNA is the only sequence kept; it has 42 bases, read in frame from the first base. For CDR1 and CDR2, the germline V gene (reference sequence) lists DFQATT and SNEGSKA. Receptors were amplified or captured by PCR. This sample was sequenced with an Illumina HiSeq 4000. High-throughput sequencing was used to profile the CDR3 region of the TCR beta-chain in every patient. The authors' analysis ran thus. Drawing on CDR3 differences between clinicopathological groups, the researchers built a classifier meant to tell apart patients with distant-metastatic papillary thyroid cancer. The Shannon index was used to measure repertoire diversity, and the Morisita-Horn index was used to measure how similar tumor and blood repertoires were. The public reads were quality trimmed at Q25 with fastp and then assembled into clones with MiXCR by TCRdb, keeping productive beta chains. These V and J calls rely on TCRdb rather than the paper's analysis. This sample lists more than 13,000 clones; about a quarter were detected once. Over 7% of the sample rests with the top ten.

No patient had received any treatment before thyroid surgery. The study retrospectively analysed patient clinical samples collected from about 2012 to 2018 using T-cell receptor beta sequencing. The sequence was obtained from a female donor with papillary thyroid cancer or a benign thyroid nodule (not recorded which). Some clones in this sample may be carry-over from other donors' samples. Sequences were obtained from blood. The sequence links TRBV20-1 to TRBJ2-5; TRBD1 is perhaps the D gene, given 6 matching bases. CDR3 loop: CSARGGPPQETQYF. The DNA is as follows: TGCAGTGCTAGAGGGGGGCCTCCCCAAGAGACCCAGTACTTC.